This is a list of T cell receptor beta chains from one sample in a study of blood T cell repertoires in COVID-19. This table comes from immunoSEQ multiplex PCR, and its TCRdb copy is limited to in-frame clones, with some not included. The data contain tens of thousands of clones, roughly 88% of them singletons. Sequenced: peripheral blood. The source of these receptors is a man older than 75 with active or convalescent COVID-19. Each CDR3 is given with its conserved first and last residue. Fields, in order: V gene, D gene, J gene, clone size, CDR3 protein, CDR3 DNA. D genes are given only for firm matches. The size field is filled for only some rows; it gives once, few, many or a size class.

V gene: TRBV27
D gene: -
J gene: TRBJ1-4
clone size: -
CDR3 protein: CASSPLQGSGEKLFF
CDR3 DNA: TGTGCCAGCAGTCCGCTTCAGGGGAGCGGTGAAAAACTGTTTTTT

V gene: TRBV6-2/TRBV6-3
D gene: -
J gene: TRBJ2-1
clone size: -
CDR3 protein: CASSGTRDYNEQFF
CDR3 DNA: TGTGCCAGCAGTGGTACTAGAGATTACAATGAGCAGTTCTTC

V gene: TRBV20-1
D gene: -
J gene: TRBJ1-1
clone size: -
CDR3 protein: CSASNGAKNTEAFF
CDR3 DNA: TGCAGTGCTAGTAATGGGGCAAAGAACACTGAAGCTTTCTTT

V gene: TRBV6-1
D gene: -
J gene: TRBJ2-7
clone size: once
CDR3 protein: CASSEAGYEQYF
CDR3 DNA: TGTGCCAGCAGTGAAGCCGGGTACGAGCAGTACTTC

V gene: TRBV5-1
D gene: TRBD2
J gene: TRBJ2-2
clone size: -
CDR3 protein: CASSPGTSVGELFF
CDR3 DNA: TGCGCCAGCAGCCCAGGGACTAGCGTCGGGGAGCTGTTTTTT

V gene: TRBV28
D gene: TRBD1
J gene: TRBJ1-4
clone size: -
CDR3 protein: CASSFPGQGGEKLFF
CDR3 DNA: TGTGCCAGCAGTTTTCCCGGACAGGGTGGTGAAAAACTGTTTTTT

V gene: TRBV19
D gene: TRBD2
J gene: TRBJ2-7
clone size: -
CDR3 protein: CASSVVFGRAHEQYF
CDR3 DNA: TGTGCCAGTAGTGTCGTCTTTGGGAGGGCCCACGAGCAGTACTTC

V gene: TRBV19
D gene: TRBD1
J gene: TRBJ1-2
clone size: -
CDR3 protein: CASRRQGDYGYTF
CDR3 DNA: TGTGCCAGTAGGAGACAGGGTGACTATGGCTACACCTTC

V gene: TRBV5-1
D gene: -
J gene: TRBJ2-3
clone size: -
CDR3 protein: CASSLATSTDTQYF
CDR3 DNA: TGCGCCAGCAGCTTGGCAACAAGCACAGATACGCAGTATTTT

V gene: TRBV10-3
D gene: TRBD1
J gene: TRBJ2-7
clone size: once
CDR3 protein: CAISGTGAYEQYF
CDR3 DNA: TGTGCCATCAGTGGGACAGGGGCCTACGAGCAGTACTTC

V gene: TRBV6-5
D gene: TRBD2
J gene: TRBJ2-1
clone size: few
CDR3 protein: CASSRTGGYEQFF
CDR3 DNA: TGTGCCAGCAGCCGGACGGGAGGCTATGAGCAGTTCTTC

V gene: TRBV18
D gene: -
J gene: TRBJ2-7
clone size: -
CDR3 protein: CASSPRVRGSYEQYF
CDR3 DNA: TGTGCCAGCTCACCAAGGGTCAGAGGGTCCTACGAGCAGTACTTC

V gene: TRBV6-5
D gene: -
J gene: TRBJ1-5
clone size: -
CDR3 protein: CASRVQEYSNQPQHF
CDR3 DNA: TGTGCCAGCAGGGTTCAGGAATATAGCAATCAGCCCCAGCATTTT

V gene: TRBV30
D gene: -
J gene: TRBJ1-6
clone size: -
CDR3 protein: CAWSLRVSPLHF
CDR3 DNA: TGTGCCTGGAGTCTCAGGGTCTCACCCCTCCACTTT

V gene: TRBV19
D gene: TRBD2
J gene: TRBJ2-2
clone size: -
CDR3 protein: CASSDSLAGGPPTGELFF
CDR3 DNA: TGTGCCAGTAGCGACTCACTAGCGGGGGGGCCCCCCACCGGGGAGCTGTTTTTT

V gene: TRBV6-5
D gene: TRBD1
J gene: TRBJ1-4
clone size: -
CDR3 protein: CATKTGGRSNEKLFF
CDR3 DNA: TGTGCCACCAAAACAGGGGGAAGGTCTAATGAAAAACTGTTTTTT

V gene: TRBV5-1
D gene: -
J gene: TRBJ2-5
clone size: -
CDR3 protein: CASSFGETQYF
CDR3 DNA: TGCGCCAGCAGCTTCGGAGAGACCCAGTACTTC

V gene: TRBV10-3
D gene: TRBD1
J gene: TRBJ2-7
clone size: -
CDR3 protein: CAIRGQARAYEQYF
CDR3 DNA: TGTGCCATCAGGGGACAGGCCAGAGCCTACGAGCAGTACTTC